This TCR beta chain was recorded in a study of beta chain features in type 1 diabetes. Findings of the study overall: The study found moderately but significantly shorter TCRB CDR3s in all four CD4+ subsets of Type 1 diabetes patients.

Donors underwent one heparinised blood draw, 100 to 150 mL on average. The investigators reverse transcribed all of the isolated RNA, so they sequenced expressed TCRB transcripts. Sequenced by immunoSEQ multiplex PCR; TCRdb stores in-frame clones only, minus some. The sample comprises a few hundred thousand clones, around 21% of which are singletons, and about 0.027% rests with the top ten. This clone occurred once. Its matching antigen is unknown. This CDR3 comprises 11 residues. V was cut by 3 bases and J by 5 bases, with 7 bases left in between. Germline lookup yields CDR1 DFQATT and CDR2 SNEGSKA (reference sequence).

The sequenced material came from naive CD4+ T cells from blood. This rearrangement joins TRBV20-1 to TRBJ1-2; weak D call: TRBD1 (5 bases). The TCR originated in a woman between 40 and 55 years old with type 1 diabetes. As DNA, the CDR3 is TGCAGTGCTAGGGGGGGGTATGGCTACACCTTC. Protein: CSARGGYGYTF.